These 32 T cell receptor beta chains were all obtained from the same sample, sequenced in a study of blood T cell repertoires in COVID-19 (dated by TCRdb to the early 2020s). Library preparation used the immunoSEQ multiplex PCR assay. Not all clones reach the TCRdb copy of this immuneACCESS table, which keeps in-frame sequences only. Checked studies attribute under half of the gap to unresolved V genes and leave the rest unexplained. The sample table shows about 220,000 clones, and more than 75% are seen once. The ten biggest clones cover approximately 3% of the sample. The sequenced material came from peripheral blood. Source of these receptors: a woman aged 25 to 39 who had recovered from COVID-19.

The chain carries TRBV5-1 and TRBJ1-2, with 11 bases matching TRBD1. J was trimmed by 2 bases and V by 0 bases; bases with no gene match: 12. The CDR3 length is 19 residues. The germline V gene encodes CDR1 SGHRS and CDR2 YFSETQ. CDR3 nucleotide sequence: TGCGCCAGCAGCTTGGGACCGGGACAGGGGGAAGTAGAGAACTATGGCTACACCTTC. Its protein is CASSLGPGQGEVENYGYTF. Filled out from reference TRBV5-1 and TRBJ1-2, the complete variable domain reads KAGVTQTPRYLIKTRGQQVTLSCSPISGHRSVSWYQQTPGQGLQFLFEYFSETQRNKGNFPGRFSGRQFSNSRSEMNVSTLELGDSALYLCASSLGPGQGEVENYGYTFGSGTRLTVV.

The chain carries TRBV5-1 and TRBJ2-7; D not certain. This CDR3 has 15 amino acids. Per the germline V gene, CDR1 is SGHRS and CDR2 is YFSETQ. Trimming pared 4 bases from V and 5 bases from J, leaving 19 bases between. The CDR3 sequence: CASSPQPPTSHEQYF. The DNA for the CDR3 is TGCGCCAGCAGCCCACAACCGCCGACTTCGCACGAGCAGTACTTC.

The sample holds one count of this clone. The CDR3 spells CSVSTGGETQYF. CDR3 DNA: TGCAGCGTGTCGACAGGGGGCGAGACCCAGTACTTC. V usage is TRBV29-1 and J usage is TRBJ2-5, with 10 nucleotides matching TRBD1. V was pared by 6 bases and J by 5 bases, with 3 bases of the junction left unmatched. The germline CDR1 and CDR2 sequences are SQVTM and ANQGSEA. This CDR3 is built from 12 residues.

CDR3 residues: CASTSPTGSSGNTIYF. CDR3 nucleotides: TGTGCCAGCACGTCTCCCACAGGGTCCTCTGGAAACACCATATATTTT. This chain connects TRBV2 to TRBJ1-3; the D gene is possibly TRBD1 (6 bases). CDR1 and CDR2 (germline): SNHLY, FYNNEI. V lost 7 bases to trimming and J lost 0 bases, with 16 bases between them. CDR3 length equals 16 residues. Complete variable domain (other parts from reference TRBV2 and TRBJ1-3): EPEVTQTPSHQVTQMGQEVILRCVPISNHLYFYWYRQILGQKVEFLVSFYNNEISEKSEIFDDQFSVERPDGSNFTLKIRSTKLEDSAMYFCASTSPTGSSGNTIYFGEGSWLTVV.

There are a few counts of this clone. The chain carries TRBV24-1 and TRBJ2-5, with 12 bases matching TRBD2. The germline CDR1 and CDR2 sequences are KGHDR and SFDVKD. V dropped 7 bases and J dropped 3; count of bases not matched to a gene: 11. This CDR3 is 17 amino acids long. The CDR3 region has the DNA TGTGCCACCAGATGTAGACTAGCGGGGGCCGACAAAGAGACCCAGTACTTC. It codes for CATRCRLAGADKETQYF.

The chain couples TRBV18 to TRBJ1-5; TRBD1 matches 10 bases. This CDR3 region has 14 residues. After removal of 3 bases from V and 4 bases from J, the junction contained 0 bases not matched to a gene. Germline assignment: CDR1 KGHSH and CDR2 LQKENI. CDR3 loop: CASSPGQGNQPQHF. The CDR3 DNA is TGTGCCAGCTCACCGGGACAGGGGAATCAGCCCCAGCATTTT.

The rearrangement joins TRBV4-2 to TRBJ1-2; the match to TRBD1 covers 7 bases. V lost 1 base and J lost 10; bases outside the gene matches: 9. The CDR3 is made up of 14 amino acids. Looked up from germline, CDR1 is LGHNA and CDR2 is YNFKEQ. CDR3 region: CASSQGGQSVDYTF. As DNA, the CDR3 is TGTGCCAGCAGCCAAGGGGGACAGTCCGTTGACTACACCTTC.

The CDR3 DNA reads as TGTGCTAGTGGGCCAGGCCTTTCGACTAATGAAAAACTGTTTTTT. Its protein product is CASGPGLSTNEKLFF. J is TRBJ1-4 and V is TRBV12-5; D ambiguous. The CDR3 extends over 15 amino acids. The germline V gene encodes CDR1 LGHNT and CDR2 FRNRAP. V lost 6 bases and J 2 bases, leaving 13 bases between the germline ends.

This chain connects TRBV3-1 (or the pseudogene TRBV3-2) to TRBJ1-2; 9 bases are shared with TRBD1. The CDR3 totals 13 residues. The J segment lost 8 bases and the V segment lost 5 bases, leaving 6 bases of the junction unmatched. Germline CDR1 and CDR2: LGHDT and YNNKEL (reference sequence). The CDR3 DNA sequence: TGTGCCAGCAGCGGGGGACAGGGTGGCGGCTACACCTTC. This encodes CASSGGQGGGYTF.

The V gene is TRBV7-3, the J gene TRBJ2-2, with unresolved D. CDR3 size: 14 residues. The V and J ends lost 2 bases and 4 bases respectively, with 8 bases between them. The germline CDR1 and CDR2 sequences are SGHTA and FQGTGA. The CDR3 is CASSLYPGTGELFF. Here the CDR3 DNA reads TGTGCCAGCAGCTTATACCCCGGCACCGGGGAGCTGTTTTTT. The variable domain in full, completed from reference TRBV7-3 and TRBJ2-2, reads GAGVSQTPSNKVTEKGKYVELRCDPISGHTALYWYRQSLGQGPEFLIYFQGTGAADDSGLPNDRFFAVRPEGSVSTLKIQRTERGDSAVYLCASSLYPGTGELFFGEGSRLTVL.

V usage is TRBV9 and J usage is TRBJ2-7; the D gene is possibly TRBD1 (5 bases). Looked up from germline, CDR1 is SGDLS and CDR2 is YYNGEE. CDR3 length equals 14 residues. V was clipped by 0 bases and J by 1 base, with 8 bases between them. For the CDR3, the DNA is TGTGCCAGCAGCGTAGGTAAGGGGTCCTACGAGCAGTACTTC. Translation: CASSVGKGSYEQYF.

V usage is TRBV6-5 and J usage is TRBJ1-1, with TRBD1 as a possible D gene (6 bases). CDR1 MNHEY and CDR2 SVGAGI come from the germline V gene. CDR3 length equals 14 residues. Trimming removed 6 bases at V and 3 bases at J, with 14 bases between. CDR3 in amino acids: CASSPKTGYTEAFF. The CDR3 coding sequence is TGTGCCAGCAGCCCAAAGACAGGATACACTGAAGCTTTCTTT.

The chain joins TRBV4-2 to TRBJ1-2, with 8 bases identical to TRBD1. This CDR3 is built from 15 residues. CDR1 is LGHNA and CDR2 is YNFKEQ in the germline V gene. J lost 6 bases, V lost 4 bases, and 10 bases had no gene match. CDR3 in amino acids: CASSRPTGERDGYTF. CDR3 DNA sequence: TGTGCCAGCAGCCGTCCGACAGGGGAGCGGGATGGCTACACCTTC.

CDR3 region: CASSQAGSTETQYF. CDR3 DNA: TGTGCCAGCAGCCAGGCGGGTAGCACCGAGACCCAGTACTTC. The genes are TRBV28 and TRBJ2-5, with a tentative D call TRBD2 (5 bases). Germline assignment: CDR1 MDHEN and CDR2 SYDVKM. Trimming took 6 bases from V and 5 from J, leaving 16 bases between them. The CDR3 sequence is 14 residues long.

The chain links TRBV9 to TRBJ1-2, with D perhaps matching TRBD1 (6 bases). Germline V gene sequence: CDR1 SGDLS, CDR2 YYNGEE. The CDR3 consists of 13 residues. V was trimmed by 8 bases and J by 8 bases, leaving 19 bases between them. CDR3 DNA: TGTGCCAGTTCCGGGACACCAGGCGGCGGCTACACCTTC. Amino acids: CASSGTPGGGYTF.

This clone was counted only a few times. This rearrangement joins TRBV5-1 to TRBJ2-1; 10 bases line up with TRBD1. The CDR3 sequence is 16 residues long. Trimming at V came to 6 bases and at J to 4 bases, leaving 10 bases not matched to a gene. Per germline, CDR1 SGHRS and CDR2 YFSETQ. As DNA, the CDR3 is TGCGCCAGCACCCCGACGGGACAGGGGCTTTACAATGAGCAGTTCTTC. Encoded protein: CASTPTGQGLYNEQFF.

The chain employs TRBV7-9 and TRBJ1-2; 12 bases align to TRBD1. CDR3 size: 16 residues. CDR1 is SEHNR and CDR2 is FQNEAQ in the germline V gene (reference sequence). V trimming: 5 bases; J trimming: 6 bases; junction bases outside the gene matches: 10. The CDR3, as DNA: TGTGCCAGCAGCCCCTCACCGGGACAGGGGGCTCATGGCTACACCTTC. It specifies CASSPSPGQGAHGYTF. The variable domain in full, completed from reference TRBV7-9 and TRBJ1-2, reads DTGVSQNPRHKITKRGQNVTFRCDPISEHNRLYWYRQTLGQGPEFLTYFQNEAQLEKSRLLSDRFSAERPKGSFSTLEIQRTEQGDSAMYLCASSPSPGQGAHGYTFGSGTRLTVV.

This clone was seen once. Other DNA sequences from this sample encode an identical CDR3 as well. CDR3 amino acids: CASSLRGELFF. The CDR3 region has the DNA TGTGCCAGCAGCCTCCGCGGGGAGCTGTTTTTT. The chain recombines TRBV12-3 or TRBV12-4 with TRBJ2-2; D is unresolved. V was pared by 6 bases and J by 7 bases, with 6 bases between. The length of the CDR3 is 11 residues.

The CDR3 nucleotides are TGCGCCAGCAGCCTAGGATATCAGGGAAACACTGAAGCTTTCTTT. It yields the protein CASSLGYQGNTEAFF. The chain uses TRBV4-3 and TRBJ1-1; a weak D match, TRBD1 (5 bases). Per germline, CDR1 LGHNA and CDR2 YSLEER. The CDR3 extends over 15 amino acids. Trimming took off 4 bases at V and 2 bases at J, with 14 bases between the two ends.

This chain links TRBV4-1 with TRBJ1-2; D gene uncertain. The ends were cut back, 1 base at V and 4 bases at J, with 13 bases in the middle. Germline lookup yields CDR1 MGHRA and CDR2 YSYEKL. This CDR3 region has 15 residues. The CDR3 coding sequence is TGCGCCAGCAGCCAAGGTTCAGGTCCCTCCTATGGCTACACCTTC. Translating it yields CASSQGSGPSYGYTF.

This rearrangement joins TRBV7-9 to TRBJ2-5, with TRBD2 matching over 11 bases. Unmatched junction bases numbered 10, after V lost 3 bases and J lost 1 base. The CDR3 contains 18 residues. CDR1 is SEHNR and CDR2 is FQNEAQ in the germline V gene (reference sequence). CDR3 nucleotide sequence: TGTGCCAGCAGCTTCCCATCTCAACTAGCGGGGGCCCAAGAGACCCAGTACTTC. Amino acids: CASSFPSQLAGAQETQYF. Drawing the rest from reference TRBV7-9 and TRBJ2-5, the complete variable domain is DTGVSQNPRHKITKRGQNVTFRCDPISEHNRLYWYRQTLGQGPEFLTYFQNEAQLEKSRLLSDRFSAERPKGSFSTLEIQRTEQGDSAMYLCASSFPSQLAGAQETQYFGPGTRLLVL.

The chain employs TRBV6-5 and TRBJ1-2, with a tentative D call TRBD1 (6 bases). Between the trimmed V and J ends, which lost 5 bases and 5 bases, there was a span of 15 bases. Germline CDR1 reads MNHEY; CDR2 reads SVGAGI. This CDR3 spans 14 amino acids. The CDR3 DNA is TGTGCCAGCAGTCGCGGACAGCAGGAATATGGCTACACCTTC. This codes for CASSRGQQEYGYTF.

This chain connects TRBV28 to TRBJ2-7; 7 bases are shared with TRBD1. Germline V gene lookup returns CDR1 MDHEN and CDR2 SYDVKM. Trimming cost V 3 bases and J 4 bases; bases outside gene matches: 9. The CDR3 has 15 amino acids. The DNA for the CDR3 is TGTGCCAGCAGTTTTATTAGGGGGCTGGGGTACGAGCAGTACTTC. Protein sequence: CASSFIRGLGYEQYF.

The rearrangement joins TRBV7-5 to TRBJ1-5. TRBV7-5 is termed a pseudogene. This CDR3 comprises 12 residues. CDR3 amino acids: CARSLRGQPQHF. CDR3 bases: TGTGCCAGAAGCTTGCGCGGTCAGCCCCAGCATTTT.

The chain joins TRBV5-1 to TRBJ2-5; D unresolved. Looked up from germline, CDR1 is SGHRS and CDR2 is YFSETQ. CDR3 length: 13 residues. V was cut by 2 bases and J by 3 bases, with 8 bases left in between. As DNA, the CDR3 is TGCGCCAGCAGCTTCCTTACAGAAGAGACCCAGTACTTC. Amino acids: CASSFLTEETQYF.

V and J are TRBV5-4 and TRBJ2-1; D is unresolved. In germline, CDR1 is SGHNT, CDR2 YYREEE (reference sequence). Trimming stripped 0 bases from V and 3 bases from J, with 10 bases between. The CDR3 is 15 residues long. In nucleotides, the CDR3 is TGTGCCAGCAGCTTGGAGGCGGCCAACTACAATGAGCAGTTCTTC. It codes for CASSLEAANYNEQFF. Full variable domain (outside the CDR3, taken from reference TRBV5-4 and TRBJ2-1): ETGVTQSPTHLIKTRGQQVTLRCSSQSGHNTVSWYQQALGQGPQFIFQYYREEENGRGNFPPRFSGLQFPNYSSELNVNALELDDSALYLCASSLEAANYNEQFFGPGTRLTVL.

The rearrangement joins TRBV5-6 to TRBJ1-2, with D uncertain. The V end lost 2 bases, the J end lost 0 bases, and 11 bases lay between the germline ends. The length of the CDR3 is 15 residues. The germline gives CDR1 SGHDT, CDR2 YYEEEE. The CDR3 sequence: CASSFGDTTNYGYTF. The CDR3 region has the DNA TGTGCCAGCAGCTTCGGAGATACTACTAACTATGGCTACACCTTC.

The chain recombines TRBV2 with TRBJ1-3, with 10 bases identical to TRBD1. Losses at the gene ends were 5 bases for V and 3 bases for J; bases not matched to a gene: 7. The length of the CDR3 is 16 residues. From germline, CDR1 is SNHLY and CDR2 FYNNEI. CDR3 protein: CASSSDRGDFGNTIYF. The CDR3 region has the DNA TGTGCCAGCAGTTCGGACAGGGGGGATTTTGGAAACACCATATATTTT.

The V and J genes are TRBV19 and TRBJ1-2, with TRBD1 as a possible D gene (5 bases). Germline V gene data show CDR1 as LNHDA and CDR2 as SQIVND (reference sequence). Trimming took off 5 bases at V and 4 bases at J, with 17 bases between the two ends. The CDR3 contains 15 residues. CDR3 residues: CASSPPAGGPYGYTF. CDR3 coding DNA: TGTGCCAGTAGTCCCCCGGCGGGGGGACCCTATGGCTACACCTTC. The full variable domain, its missing parts supplied by reference TRBV19 and TRBJ1-2, is DGGITQSPKYLFRKEGQNVTLSCEQNLNHDAMYWYRQDPGQGLRLIYYSQIVNDFQKGDIAEGYSVSREKKESFPLTVTSAQKNPTAFYLCASSPPAGGPYGYTFGSGTRLTVV.

V is TRBV7-9 and J is TRBJ1-3; D is ambiguous. Trimming removed 5 bases at V and 7 bases at J, with 21 bases between. Germline V gene lookup returns CDR1 SEHNR and CDR2 FQNEAQ (reference sequence). This CDR3 has 16 amino acids. The CDR3 DNA reads as TGTGCCAGCAGCCCTAAGGCCCCGGAGCTCTGGAACACCATATATTTT. Protein product: CASSPKAPELWNTIYF.

This clone was picked up a small number of times. This sequence joins TRBV6-2 or TRBV6-3 and TRBJ2-1; 14 positions agree with TRBD2. Per germline, CDR1 MNHEY and CDR2 SVGEGT. The CDR3 is 15 residues long. With 5 bases clipped from V and 8 bases from J, the junction kept 5 bases outside the gene matches. CDR3: CASSLRTSGGHEQFF. The CDR3 DNA reads TGTGCCAGCAGTCTTAGGACTAGCGGGGGGCATGAGCAGTTCTTC.

The rearrangement joins TRBV7-7 to TRBJ2-2; D remains ambiguous. V gave up 1 base and J gave up 6 bases, with 6 bases separating them. The germline V gene encodes CDR1 SSHAT and CDR2 FNYEAQ (reference sequence). This CDR3 region has 13 residues. The CDR3 sequence: CASSLDRAGELFF. The CDR3 DNA reads as TGTGCCAGCAGCTTAGATCGTGCCGGGGAGCTGTTTTTT.